The clone carrying this T cell receptor beta chain was detected many times. No antigen is known for it. This entry is derived from a study of response to subunit inactivated influenza vaccine. Study results and limitations: A suggestion made by the authors is that each seasonal influenza vaccination recruits few new T cells.

The germline V and J ends were trimmed by 1 base and 5 bases, with 10 bases remaining between them. Germline V gene lookup returns CDR1 SGHDT and CDR2 YYEEEE. This CDR3 is 13 amino acids long. Via MiXCR, TCRdb re-called the RT-PCR reads, giving one row per CDR3 protein. Counted here are approximately 570,000 distinct CDR3 sequences, 7.6% occurring once; the ten biggest clones make up over 10%. The receptor was isolated from a man aged 45 to 70 who received an inactivated influenza vaccine. V usage is TRBV5-6 and J usage is TRBJ2-7; no firm D call. The sequenced sample was PBMCs from blood, obtained less than 30 months after vaccination. The CDR3 DNA sequence: TGTGCCAGCAGCTTGCGCGGAACCAACGAGCAGTACTTC. Its protein product is CASSLRGTNEQYF. The whole variable domain, remainder taken from reference TRBV5-6 and TRBJ2-7, is DAGVTQSPTHLIKTRGQQVTLRCSPKSGHDTVSWYQQALGQGPQFIFQYYEEEERQRGNFPDRFSGHQFPNYSSELNVNALLLGDSALYLCASSLRGTNEQYFGPGTRLTVT.